Presented here are 15 T cell receptor beta chains from one specimen sequenced in a study of blood T cells in healthy people across ages. For the second PCR, which ran for roughly 6 to 12 cycles, a sample-barcoded 5' primer and a J-beta primer mix were used. TCRdb itself ran the 5' RACE reads through MiXCR, one entry per CDR3 protein. The data show a few hundred thousand distinct CDR3 sequences, more than 45% seen once. The specimen was blood. All receptors derive from a man in his fifties or sixties in good health.

Of note for this clonotype: The junction departs from germline at one end; a sequencing error may be responsible. This chain connects TRBV5-1 to TRBJ1-5; unclear D gene. Germline V gene lookup returns CDR1 SGHRS and CDR2 YFSETQ. The CDR3 runs to 13 residues. This CDR3 is CASSLLGNRPQHF. DNA for the CDR3: TGCGCCAGCAGCTTGTTGGGAAATCGGCCCCAGCATTTT.

The rearrangement joins TRBV12-3 or TRBV12-4 to TRBJ1-4; D ambiguous. CDR3 size: 14 residues. Trimming pared 6 bases from V and 0 bases from J, leaving 8 bases between. CDR3 loop: CASSGPSTNEKLFF. The CDR3 bases are TGTGCCAGCAGCGGTCCTTCAACTAATGAAAAACTGTTTTTT.

Points on this clonotype: The junction and the germline gene differ at one end; a read error may be behind it. The J gene is TRBJ1-5, the V gene TRBV6-1; D is perhaps TRBD1 (6 bases). Germline-derived CDR1 and CDR2 are MNHNS and SASEGT. The CDR3 has 15 residues. This CDR3 reads CASSADSYSSQPQHF. In DNA form, the CDR3 reads TGTGCCAGCAGCGCGGACAGTTATAGCAGTCAGCCCCAGCATTTT.

V and J are TRBV21-1 and TRBJ2-4; TRBD1 is taken as the D call from the table, unchecked against the DNA. The J call may not be correct, given that the DNA end is closer to TRBJ2-7. TRBV21-1 is designated a pseudogene. CDR3 length: 15 amino acids. CDR3 in amino acids: CTSSKPRRVYYEQYF. CDR3 sequence (DNA): TGTACCAGCAGCAAACCCCGCCGGGTGTACTACGAGCAGTACTTC.

This clonotype was seen repeatedly, ten times or more. The gene calls are TRBV20-1 and TRBJ2-6; no reliable D call. The V and J ends lost 6 bases and 1 base respectively, with 7 bases between them. The CDR3 contains 13 residues. In germline, CDR1 is DFQATT, CDR2 SNEGSKA (reference sequence). CDR3 coding DNA: TGCAGTGCCTTTAAGTCTGGGGCCAACGTCCTGACTTTC. This gives the protein CSAFKSGANVLTF.

A single count supports this clonotype. The J gene is TRBJ2-5, the V gene TRBV20-1; 10 nucleotides match TRBD2. Trimming took 2 bases from V and 6 from J; bases not matched to a gene: 6. This CDR3 is 14 amino acids long. Germline CDR1 reads DFQATT; CDR2 reads SNEGSKA (reference sequence). CDR3 coding DNA: TGCAGTGCTAGACCCGGGACTAGCGTGAAGACCCAGTACTTC. This gives the protein CSARPGTSVKTQYF.

This clonotype was observed a handful of times. V is TRBV7-9 and J is TRBJ2-7; 11 positions match TRBD2. CDR3 length: 14 amino acids. The germline CDR1 and CDR2 sequences are SEHNR and FQNEAQ (reference sequence). Trimming took 6 bases from V and 0 from J; bases not matched to a gene: 1. CDR3 DNA: TGTGCCAGCAGAGGGACTAGCGGCTCCTACGAGCAGTACTTC. This encodes CASRGTSGSYEQYF.

This clonotype occurred a few times. The rearrangement uses TRBV7-9 and TRBJ2-6; 8 bases are shared with TRBD2. CDR3 length equals 19 residues. CDR1 and CDR2 (germline): SEHNR, FQNEAQ (reference sequence). V lost 5 bases, J lost 0 bases, and 12 bases stayed unmatched. CDR3 nucleotides: TGTGCCAGCAGCCCCGGGACTAGGAGGACACCCTCTGGGGCCAACGTCCTGACTTTC. Its translation: CASSPGTRRTPSGANVLTF.

The V gene is TRBV12-3 or TRBV12-4, the J gene TRBJ2-1; 12 bases fit TRBD2. V trimming: 3 bases; J trimming: 6 bases; junction bases outside the gene matches: 3. The CDR3 is 15 amino acids. The CDR3 DNA reads as TGTGCCAGCAGTTTCGCGACTAGCGGGGGCAATGAGCAGTTCTTC. Translating it yields CASSFATSGGNEQFF.

This clonotype has only a few counts. The chain is built from TRBV12-3 or TRBV12-4 and TRBJ2-7; TRBD2 agrees at 7 bases. The trim removed 7 bases at V and 2 bases at J, leaving 5 bases unmatched. CDR3 length equals 13 residues. This CDR3 is CASTFGGAYEQYF. CDR3 DNA sequence: TGTGCCAGCACCTTTGGGGGGGCCTACGAGCAGTACTTC.

V and J are TRBV3-1 and TRBJ2-7; D not resolved. The CDR3 consists of 13 residues. Germline V CDR1 and CDR2: LGHDT, YNNKEL (reference sequence). V shed 4 bases and J shed 4 bases, with 11 bases lying between them. CDR3 loop: CASSRGTKYEQYF. The CDR3 DNA reads as TGTGCCAGCAGCCGGGGTACCAAATACGAGCAGTACTTC.

With regard to this clonotype: A much larger clonotype is one base distant, so this may be a read error. The chain has TRBV12-3 or TRBV12-4 and TRBJ2-7; no definite D call. V was pared by 8 bases and J by 3 bases, with 20 bases between. There are 15 residues in the CDR3. The chain's CDR3 is CASCQQGRPLYEQYF. As DNA, the CDR3 is TGTGCCAGCTGCCAACAAGGACGCCCCCTCTACGAGCAGTACTTC.

The gene calls are TRBV4-1 and TRBJ2-1, with 10 bases lining up with TRBD2. After removal of 1 base from V and 1 base from J, the junction contained 7 bases not matched to a gene. The CDR3 runs to 18 residues. Germline values: CDR1 MGHRA, CDR2 YSYEKL. The CDR3 DNA sequence: TGCGCCAGCAGCCAAGTGTCCTCTAGCGGGGGATCCTACAATGAGCAGTTCTTC. It specifies CASSQVSSSGGSYNEQFF.

This clonotype was observed once. The V gene is TRBV6-6, the J gene TRBJ2-1, with 9 bases aligning to TRBD2. The better agreement between TRBJ2-7 and the DNA end casts doubt on the J call. CDR3 size: 15 residues. Per the germline V gene, CDR1 is MNHNY and CDR2 is SVGAGI (reference sequence). CDR3: CASAGGSASYNEQYF. The CDR3, as DNA: TGTGCCAGCGCGGGAGGGAGCGCTTCCTACAATGAGCAGTACTTC.

The chain employs TRBV6-5 and TRBJ1-2, with 9 bases matching TRBD1. Per the germline V gene, CDR1 is MNHEY and CDR2 is SVGAGI. With V trimmed by 3 bases and J by 7 bases, 12 bases remained unmatched. This CDR3 region has 16 residues. This chain's CDR3 is CASSYGTGYVYGGYTF. As DNA, the CDR3 is TGTGCCAGCAGTTATGGGACAGGGTACGTCTATGGTGGCTACACCTTC.